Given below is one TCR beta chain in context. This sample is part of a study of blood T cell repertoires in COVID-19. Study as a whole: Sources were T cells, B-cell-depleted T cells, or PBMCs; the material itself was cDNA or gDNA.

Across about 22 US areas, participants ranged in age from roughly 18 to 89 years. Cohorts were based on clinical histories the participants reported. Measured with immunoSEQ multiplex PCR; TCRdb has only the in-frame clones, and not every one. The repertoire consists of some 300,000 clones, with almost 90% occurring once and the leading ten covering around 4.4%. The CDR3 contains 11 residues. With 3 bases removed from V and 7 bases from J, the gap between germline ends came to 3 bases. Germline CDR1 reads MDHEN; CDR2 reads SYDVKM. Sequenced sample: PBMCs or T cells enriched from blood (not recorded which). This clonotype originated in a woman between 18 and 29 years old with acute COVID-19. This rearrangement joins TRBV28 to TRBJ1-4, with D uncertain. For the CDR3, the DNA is TGTGCCAGCAGTTTTAGTGAAAAACTGTTTTTT. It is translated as CASSFSEKLFF.